This T cell receptor (beta chain) was captured in a study of radiotherapy plus CTLA-4 blockade in lung cancer. Study-level findings and limits: Radiotherapy was combined with ipilimumab, and tumor-derived TCR clones then expanded in blood.

Worth noting for this clone: The antigen is unknown.

TCRdb's table, derived via immunoSEQ multiplex PCR, lists solely in-frame clones and lacks some. The repertoire has about 32,000 clones, roughly 85% of them found once; the top ten carry 5.5% to 7%. The source was peripheral blood, collected from a patient treated with radiotherapy plus ipilimumab. The clonotype originates from a human donor with non-small cell lung cancer who had stable disease on radiotherapy plus ipilimumab.

The chain's CDR3 is CASSPTASGANVLTF. The CDR3 coding sequence is TGTGCCAGCAGTCCCACAGCCTCTGGGGCCAACGTCCTGACTTTC. The chain recombines TRBV28 with TRBJ2-6; D unclear. The V gene's germline CDR1 is MDHEN and CDR2 SYDVKM. This CDR3 region has 15 residues. Trimming left V 5 bases short and J 0 bases short, with 8 bases between.